These 16 T cell receptor beta chains originate from one sample sequenced in a study of metastatic and nonmetastatic thyroid tumors. All patients reached thyroid surgery having received no treatment beforehand. TCRdb re-called the PCR reads with MiXCR. The sample gives almost 35,000 clones, about 15% of which show up once; nearly 3.5% is in the top ten. Specimen: blood. Receptors were obtained from a female donor with papillary thyroid cancer or a benign thyroid nodule (not recorded which). Some clones in this sample may be carry-over from other donors' samples.

This clone was detected many times. The chain combines TRBV12-3 or TRBV12-4 with TRBJ1-2, with unresolved D. CDR3 size: 15 residues. Trimming took off 6 bases at V and 0 bases at J, with 14 bases between the two ends. The CDR3 reads CASSSRTNPNYGYTF. The CDR3 DNA follows: TGTGCCAGCAGCTCTCGAACCAACCCTAACTATGGCTACACCTTC.

The rearrangement uses TRBV7-6 and TRBJ2-7; D is unclear. V lost 0 bases, J lost 3 bases, and 12 bases lay in between. The CDR3 is made up of 15 amino acids. Germline CDR1 is SGHVS and CDR2 is FNYEAQ. The chain's CDR3 is CASSLANQPHYEQYF. The CDR3 coding sequence is TGTGCCAGCAGCTTAGCGAACCAACCCCACTACGAGCAGTACTTC.

In this sample, this clone is medium-sized (0.01 to 0.1%). The chain links TRBV20-1 to TRBJ2-7; TRBD2 matches 7 bases. V lost 3 bases, J lost 2 bases, and 4 bases stayed unmatched. Germline CDR1 DFQATT, CDR2 SNEGSKA (reference sequence). The CDR3 sequence is 13 residues long. CDR3 amino acids: CSASEREPYEQYF. The CDR3 DNA is TGCAGTGCTAGCGAGCGGGAACCCTACGAGCAGTACTTC.

This clone was observed many times. V and J are TRBV18 and TRBJ1-4, with D maybe TRBD1 (5 bases). V lost 1 base, J lost 3 bases, and 12 bases lay in between. Germline V gene lookup returns CDR1 KGHSH and CDR2 LQKENI. The length of the CDR3 is 16 residues. CDR3 in DNA: TGTGCCAGCTCACCACAGCCAGGGAAGTCTAATGAAAAACTGTTTTTT. This gives the protein CASSPQPGKSNEKLFF.

This clone was detected ten times or more. V gene TRBV5-5 combines with J gene TRBJ1-6, with D unclear. In germline, CDR1 is SGHKS, CDR2 YYEKEE (reference sequence). The CDR3 runs to 18 residues. Trimming took off 2 bases at V and 7 bases at J, with 22 bases between the two ends. The CDR3 region is CASSFHGSRLLSNSPLHF. In DNA, the CDR3 is TGTGCCAGCAGCTTTCACGGTAGTAGGCTCCTTTCAAATTCACCCCTCCACTTT.

This clone was detected ten times or more. This chain joins TRBV9 and TRBJ1-1; D perhaps matches TRBD1 (5 bases). With 4 bases removed from V and 1 base from J, the gap between germline ends came to 14 bases. The V gene's germline CDR1 is SGDLS and CDR2 YYNGEE. The CDR3 has 15 amino acids. The CDR3: CASSPGQTSNTEAFF. The CDR3 nucleotides are TGTGCCAGCAGCCCCGGACAAACCTCGAACACTGAAGCTTTCTTT.

Turning to this clone: Its ends do not fully match the called genes, so a read error is possible. The rearrangement links TRBV5-1 to TRBJ2-3; TRBD1 aligns across 9 bases. Germline assignment: CDR1 SGHRS and CDR2 YFSETQ. CDR3 length: 17 residues. The CDR3 loop reads CSSGLGRTGDSTDTQYF. In DNA form, the CDR3 reads TGCTCCAGCGGCTTGGGGCGGACAGGGGATAGCACAGATACGCAGTATTTT.

The table lists this clone with a few counts. One end of the junction fails to match germline, which may point to a read error. The rearrangement uses TRBV6-2 or TRBV6-3 and TRBJ2-2; possibly TRBD1 for D (5 bases). Per the germline V gene, CDR1 is MNHEY and CDR2 is SVGEGT. The CDR3 sequence is 15 residues long. The chain's CDR3 is CASRPHRYFAGELFF. The CDR3 DNA reads TGTGCCAGCAGGCCCCACAGGTACTTTGCCGGTGAGCTGTTTTTT.

This clone was seen many times. CDR3 in amino acids: CASSSTAKAGRDYEQYF. The CDR3 DNA follows: TGTGCCAGCAGTTCCACGGCAAAGGCGGGCAGGGACTACGAGCAGTACTTC. This chain joins TRBV6-1 and TRBJ2-7; perhaps D is TRBD1 or TRBD2 (5 bases each). The CDR3 covers 17 residues. The germline CDR1 and CDR2 sequences are MNHNS and SASEGT. V lost 5 bases to trimming and J lost 3 bases, with 23 bases between them.

At least ten counts were recorded for this clone. J is TRBJ1-1 and V is TRBV7-6, with D perhaps matching TRBD1 (6 bases). CDR1 and CDR2 (germline): SGHVS, FNYEAQ. CDR3 size: 15 residues. Trimming took 1 base from V and 5 from J, leaving 14 bases between them. The CDR3 spells CASSLGEGVVTEAFF. The CDR3 DNA sequence: TGTGCCAGCAGCTTAGGGGAGGGGGTAGTTACTGAAGCTTTCTTT.

This clone has at least ten counts. This sequence may be a read error, since a much larger clone differs from it by one base. This chain joins TRBV20-1 and TRBJ2-2; D gene unclear. CDR3 length: 14 residues. Germline CDR1 and CDR2: DFQATT and SNEGSKA (reference sequence). V was trimmed by 1 base and J by 4 bases, leaving 10 bases between them. CDR3 protein: CSARVRPSTGELFF. In DNA, the CDR3 is TGCAGTGCTAGAGTACGGCCGAGCACCGGGGAGCTGTTTTTT.

This clone was seen repeatedly, ten times or more. The chain has TRBV7-6 and TRBJ1-4; 7 bases agree with TRBD1. Germline-derived CDR1 and CDR2 are SGHVS and FNYEAQ. V lost 3 bases, J lost 5 bases, and 3 bases stayed unmatched. The CDR3 spans 14 residues. The CDR3 loop is CASSFSGGNEKLFF. The CDR3 DNA follows: TGTGCCAGCAGCTTTTCAGGGGGGAATGAAAAACTGTTTTTT.

This clone was seen repeatedly, ten times or more. The chain carries TRBV7-9 and TRBJ2-1; TRBD2 matches at 11 bases. The ends lost 5 bases at V and 0 bases at J; junction bases unmatched: 9. The CDR3 runs to 18 residues. Germline CDR1 is SEHNR and CDR2 is FQNEAQ (reference sequence). The CDR3, as DNA: TGTGCCAGCAGCCAGCCTACTAGCGGGGGTAGCTCCTACAATGAGCAGTTCTTC. Residues: CASSQPTSGGSSYNEQFF.

The table lists this clone with many counts. This sequence joins TRBV28 and TRBJ2-1; perhaps TRBD2 as D (6 bases). This CDR3 is built from 13 residues. V was pared by 4 bases and J by 8 bases, with 12 bases between. From germline, CDR1 is MDHEN and CDR2 SYDVKM. In DNA form, the CDR3 reads TGTGCCAGCAGTTCGGGGAGGTTCGATGAGCAGTTCTTC. It encodes CASSSGRFDEQFF. Variable domain in full (rest from reference TRBV28 and TRBJ2-1): DVKVTQSSRYLVKRTGEKVFLECVQDMDHENMFWYRQDPGLGLRLIYFSYDVKMKEKGDIPEGYSVSREKKERFSLILESASTNQTSMYLCASSSGRFDEQFFGPGTRLTVL.

This sequence joins TRBV30 and TRBJ1-2; TRBD1 matches at 8 bases. The trim removed 3 bases at V and 8 bases at J, leaving 8 bases unmatched. The CDR3 runs 13 residues. Germline CDR1 reads GTSNPN; CDR2 reads SVGIG (reference sequence). In DNA, the CDR3 is TGTGCCTGGAGCAACAGGGGGGTCGAGGGCTACACCTTC. It encodes CAWSNRGVEGYTF.

This clone was observed a single time. The junction departs from the called germline gene at one end, perhaps through a read error. The chain is built from TRBV30 and TRBJ2-2; D is tentatively TRBD1 or TRBD2 (5 bases each). The germline gives CDR1 GTSNPN, CDR2 SVGIG (reference sequence). The CDR3 has 15 residues. This CDR3 reads CSWGTGPSNTGELFF. DNA of the CDR3: TGTTCCTGGGGGACGGGGCCCTCGAACACCGGTGAGCTGTTTTTT.